Shown below are 15 T cell receptor beta chains from a single sample sequenced in a study of blood T cell repertoires in COVID-19. Assay: immunoSEQ multiplex PCR; the TCRdb copy retains only in-frame clones and omits some. The top ten hold around 15% of the sample, which has 130,000 to 150,000 clones, over 75% seen once. Sequencing was carried out using peripheral blood. These receptors originate from a man between 18 and 35 years old with COVID-19, enrolled during active disease.

CDR3 nucleotides: TGCGCCAGCAGCCAAGAGTACCCGGGACTGCCCCTATACGAGCAGTACTTC. It yields the protein CASSQEYPGLPLYEQYF. The chain has TRBV4-3 and TRBJ2-7, with D possibly TRBD2 on 6 matching bases. This CDR3 is 17 amino acids long. V was shortened by 0 bases and J by 4 bases, with 19 bases between the two germline ends. Germline V gene lookup returns CDR1 LGHNA and CDR2 YSLEER.

This chain connects TRBV7-9 to TRBJ2-1; a weak D match, TRBD2 (6 bases). The germline gives CDR1 SEHNR, CDR2 FQNEAQ (reference sequence). Trimming left V 4 bases short and J 6 bases short, with 19 bases between. The CDR3 spans 16 residues. As DNA, the CDR3 is TGTGCCAGCAGCTACTCAAGAAGCGGGCACGTCAATGAGCAGTTCTTC. Residues: CASSYSRSGHVNEQFF.

This clone has a handful of counts. Distinct nucleotide sequences in the sample also encode this CDR3. The chain carries TRBV6-2 or TRBV6-3 and TRBJ2-7; the match to TRBD1 covers 7 bases. V shed 5 bases and J 0 bases; nucleotides not matched to a gene: 4. CDR1 and CDR2 (germline): MNHEY, SVGEGT. The CDR3 totals 14 residues. The CDR3 here is CASSRTGSSYEQYF. CDR3 bases: TGTGCCAGCAGTCGGACAGGAAGCTCCTACGAGCAGTACTTC.

The V call is TRBV3-1 (or the pseudogene TRBV3-2), the J call TRBJ2-3, with 8 bases lining up with TRBD2. Unmatched junction bases numbered 7, after V lost 0 bases and J lost 2 bases. The CDR3 has 17 amino acids. CDR1 and CDR2 from the germline V gene are LGHDT and YNNKEL (reference sequence). In DNA, the CDR3 is TGTGCCAGCAGCCAAGATCGGAGTAGCGGGATCACAGATACGCAGTATTTT. Its protein product is CASSQDRSSGITDTQYF.

The J gene is TRBJ1-2, the V gene TRBV4-1; D uncertain. Trimming took off 1 base at V and 0 bases at J, with 9 bases between the two ends. Per the germline V gene, CDR1 is MGHRA and CDR2 is YSYEKL. The CDR3 has 15 residues. CDR3 bases: TGCGCCAGCAGCCAAGGGCCAGAAGCTAACTATGGCTACACCTTC. This gives the protein CASSQGPEANYGYTF.

The rearrangement joins TRBV5-1 to TRBJ2-1; 9 nucleotides align to TRBD2. The CDR3 spans 15 residues. The germline gives CDR1 SGHRS, CDR2 YFSETQ. V dropped 0 bases and J dropped 9; count of bases not matched to a gene: 7. The CDR3 loop is CASSLAGIAGAEQFF. CDR3 bases: TGCGCCAGCAGCTTGGCCGGGATAGCGGGAGCTGAGCAGTTCTTC.

The rearrangement joins TRBV7-2 to TRBJ2-7; TRBD1 matches 9 bases. Germline V gives CDR1 SGHTA, CDR2 FQGNSA. The CDR3 extends over 14 amino acids. Unmatched junction bases numbered 2, after V lost 2 bases and J lost 3 bases. This CDR3 is CASSLLGQGYEQYF. In DNA form, the CDR3 reads TGTGCCAGCAGCTTACTGGGACAGGGCTACGAGCAGTACTTC.

The chain recombines TRBV10-3 with TRBJ2-7; D not resolved. Between the trimmed V and J ends, which lost 8 bases and 1 base, there was a span of 9 bases. CDR3 size: 12 residues. Germline values: CDR1 ENHRY, CDR2 SYGVKD. The CDR3 loop is CAISGQSYEQYF. The CDR3 coding sequence is TGTGCCATCTCGGGTCAATCCTACGAGCAGTACTTC.

J is TRBJ1-2 and V is TRBV5-6; D possibly corresponds to TRBD1 (5 bases). There are 16 residues in the CDR3. CDR1 and CDR2 from the germline V gene are SGHDT and YYEEEE. The V gene lost 4 bases and the J gene lost 0 bases, with 16 bases spanning the gap. This CDR3 reads CASSRRSGHPNYGYTF. CDR3 sequence (DNA): TGTGCCAGCAGCCGCCGTTCAGGGCATCCTAACTATGGCTACACCTTC. Looking up the rest from reference TRBV5-6 and TRBJ1-2 gives the full variable domain: DAGVTQSPTHLIKTRGQQVTLRCSPKSGHDTVSWYQQALGQGPQFIFQYYEEEERQRGNFPDRFSGHQFPNYSSELNVNALLLGDSALYLCASSRRSGHPNYGYTFGSGTRLTVV.

This chain uses TRBV28 with TRBJ2-7, with a weak D call TRBD2 (6 bases). The CDR3 runs 14 residues. Trimming shortened V by 5 bases and J by 3 bases, and 14 bases separated the two germline ends. Germline CDR1 reads MDHEN; CDR2 reads SYDVKM. The CDR3: CASSANGGDYEQYF. The CDR3 region has the DNA TGTGCCAGCAGTGCGAATGGAGGGGACTACGAGCAGTACTTC.

The chain combines TRBV19 with TRBJ1-5; 7 positions agree with TRBD1. Germline V gene sequence: CDR1 LNHDA, CDR2 SQIVND (reference sequence). The CDR3 is 13 amino acids. With 6 bases clipped from V and 7 bases from J, the junction kept 6 bases outside the gene matches. The CDR3 here is CASSGQERQPQHF. DNA of the CDR3: TGTGCCAGTAGCGGACAGGAAAGGCAGCCCCAGCATTTT.

The chain recombines TRBV7-9 with TRBJ2-1, with TRBD2 as a possible D gene (7 bases). Trimming removed 6 bases from V and 6 bases from J, with 18 bases in between. Germline lookup yields CDR1 SEHNR and CDR2 FQNEAQ (reference sequence). CDR3 size: 15 residues. The CDR3 DNA is TGTGCCAGCAGAAAAGAAGTGGGAGGGGGCAATGAGCAGTTCTTC. Its protein is CASRKEVGGGNEQFF.

The chain has TRBV27 and TRBJ1-2; 8 bases are shared with TRBD1. After removal of 5 bases from V and 4 bases from J, the junction contained 9 bases not matched to a gene. The CDR3 sequence is 15 residues long. In germline, CDR1 is MNHEY, CDR2 SMNVEV (reference sequence). This CDR3 is CASSLYSGGFYGYTF. The CDR3 DNA is TGTGCCAGCAGTCTCTATTCAGGGGGCTTCTATGGCTACACCTTC.

V gene TRBV6-6 combines with J gene TRBJ2-6; 9 bases agree with TRBD1. After removal of 5 bases from V and 1 base from J, the junction contained 9 bases not matched to a gene. The CDR3 is 18 amino acids. Germline V gene lookup returns CDR1 MNHNY and CDR2 SVGAGI (reference sequence). CDR3 nucleotide sequence: TGTGCCAGCAGTCCCACAGGGGGCGCGGGTTCTGGGGCCAACGTCCTGACTTTC. The encoded protein is CASSPTGGAGSGANVLTF.

V usage is TRBV28 and J usage is TRBJ2-1, with 9 positions matching TRBD1. The CDR3 covers 14 residues. Germline lookup yields CDR1 MDHEN and CDR2 SYDVKM. Trimming took 5 bases from V and 7 from J; bases not matched to a gene: 6. CDR3 region: CASSNPTGGNEQFF. The CDR3 region has the DNA TGTGCCAGCAGTAACCCGACAGGGGGAAATGAGCAGTTCTTC.